Detailed here is one T cell receptor (beta chain). What it binds is unknown. Specified time point: pre-treatment baseline. One draw preceded checkpoint blockade; another followed its first cycle at week 3. Data came from immunoSEQ multiplex PCR; TCRdb stores just in-frame clones and leaves some out. The repertoire includes about 14,000 clones, approximately 84% of them detected once, and approximately 6.6% sits in the top ten. The data were taken from a study of blood T cell dynamics during melanoma immunotherapy. Study outcomes and limitations: Disease-control patients' PBMC repertoires became either more clonal or more diverse at W3.

The CDR3 totals 12 residues. Per the germline V gene, CDR1 is SGHRS and CDR2 is YFSETQ. V dropped 5 bases and J dropped 8 bases, with 13 bases sitting between them. This chain uses TRBV5-1 with TRBJ1-2, with a weak D call TRBD1 (5 bases). The source of this sequence is a human donor with melanoma. The sample here was blood, taken from a patient treated with checkpoint blockade. CDR3 coding DNA: TGCGCCAGCAGTCGGGACGAACACGGCTACACCTTC. Amino acid sequence: CASSRDEHGYTF.